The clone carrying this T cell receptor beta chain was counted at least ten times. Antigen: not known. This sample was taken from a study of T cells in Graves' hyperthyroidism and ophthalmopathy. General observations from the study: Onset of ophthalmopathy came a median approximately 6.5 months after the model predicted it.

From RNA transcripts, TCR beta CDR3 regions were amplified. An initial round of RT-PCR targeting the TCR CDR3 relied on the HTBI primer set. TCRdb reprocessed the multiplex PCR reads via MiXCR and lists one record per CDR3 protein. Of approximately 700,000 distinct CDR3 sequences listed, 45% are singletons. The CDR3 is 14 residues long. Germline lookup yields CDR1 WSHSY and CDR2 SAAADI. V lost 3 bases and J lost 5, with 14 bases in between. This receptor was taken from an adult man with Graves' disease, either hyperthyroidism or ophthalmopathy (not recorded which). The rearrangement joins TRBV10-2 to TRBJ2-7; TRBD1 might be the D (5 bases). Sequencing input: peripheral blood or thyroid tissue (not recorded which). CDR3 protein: CASSDGPTVDEQYF. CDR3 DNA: TGCGCCAGCAGTGATGGCCCGACAGTCGACGAGCAGTACTTC.